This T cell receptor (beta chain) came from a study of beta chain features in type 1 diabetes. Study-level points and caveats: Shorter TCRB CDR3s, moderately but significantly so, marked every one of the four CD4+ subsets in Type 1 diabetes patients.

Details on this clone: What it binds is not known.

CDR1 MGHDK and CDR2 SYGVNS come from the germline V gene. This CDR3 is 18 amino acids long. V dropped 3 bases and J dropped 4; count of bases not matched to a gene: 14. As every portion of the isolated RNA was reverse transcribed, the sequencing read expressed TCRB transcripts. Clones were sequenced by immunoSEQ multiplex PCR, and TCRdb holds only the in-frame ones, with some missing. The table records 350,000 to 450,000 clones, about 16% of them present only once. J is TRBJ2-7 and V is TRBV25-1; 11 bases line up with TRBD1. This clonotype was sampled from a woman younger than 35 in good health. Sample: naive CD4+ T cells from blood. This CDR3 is CASSDRARPGTGGYEQYF. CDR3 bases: TGTGCCAGCAGTGACCGCGCGCGTCCGGGGACAGGGGGGTACGAGCAGTACTTC.